The clone carrying this TCR beta chain was counted only a few times. Its antigen is still unknown. This CDR3 has 12 residues. V lost 3 bases and J lost 6, with 11 bases in between. Germline V lookup: CDR1 GTSNPN, CDR2 SVGIG (reference sequence). Blood collection times were about day -28 and days 30, 100, 180 posttransplant. TCRdb keeps only in-frame clones here, not all; method: immunoSEQ multiplex PCR. The table shows about 4,800 clones, with 15% to 20% occurring only once. The data are from a study of T cell clonotyping in hematopoietic cell transplantation. The study, taken as a whole, reports: Recipient TCR diversity dropped after transplant; expanded clonotypes rose from day 30 to 180. No sorting was done, leaving CD4 and CD8 contributions mixed.

The input for sequencing was PBMCs, taken 180 days after allogeneic stem cell transplant. The sequence came from a male patient younger than 35 who had an allogeneic stem cell transplant, so the T cells may come from the graft donor. Some clones in this sample may be carry-over from other donors' samples. The rearrangement uses TRBV30 and TRBJ2-5; D unclear. DNA of the CDR3: TGTGCCTGGAGGGTTCAGGTACAGACCCAGTACTTC. Translated, it gives CAWRVQVQTQYF.